This T cell receptor (beta chain) was sequenced in a study of blood T cell repertoires in COVID-19. Only in-frame clones appear in the TCRdb table, and some are missing; sequencing was by immunoSEQ multiplex PCR. This repertoire shows some 150,000 clones, 83% found once; its top ten account for 3.5% to 5%. The study assigned cohorts using participant-reported clinical history. Germline loops: CDR1 SGHDT, CDR2 YYEEEE. The CDR3 consists of 14 residues. Trimming left V 4 bases short and J 4 bases short, with 14 bases between. The chain recombines TRBV5-6 with TRBJ1-1, with a weak D call TRBD1 (5 bases). This TCR came from a woman aged 45 to 65 who had recovered from COVID-19. Sample: PBMCs or T cells enriched from blood (not recorded which). The CDR3 protein is CASSASGGLTEAFF. The CDR3 region has the DNA TGTGCCAGCAGCGCTTCCGGGGGACTCACTGAAGCTTTCTTT. Full variable domain (missing parts from reference TRBV5-6 and TRBJ1-1): DAGVTQSPTHLIKTRGQQVTLRCSPKSGHDTVSWYQQALGQGPQFIFQYYEEEERQRGNFPDRFSGHQFPNYSSELNVNALLLGDSALYLCASSASGGLTEAFFGQGTRLTVV.